A single sample gave rise to the 29 T cell receptor beta chains below, sequenced in a study of identical twins. TCRdb recomputed calls from the 5' RACE reads with MiXCR, one row per CDR3 protein. The sample records about 530,000 distinct CDR3 sequences, about 16% being singletons. The data also belong to a second study, concerning yellow fever vaccine responses in identical twins.

The sequenced sample consisted of CD4+ T cells sorted from blood. The source is a woman aged 18-29 years in good health.

This clonotype was recorded a few times. The chain combines TRBV5-1 with TRBJ1-2; the match to TRBD1 covers 11 bases. The length of the CDR3 is 16 residues. The V gene end was trimmed by 4 bases and the J gene end by 6 bases; junction bases not matched to a gene: 11. Germline assignment: CDR1 SGHRS and CDR2 YFSETQ. CDR3 coding DNA: TGCGCCAGCAGCCCCGCGGGGACAGGGGGTTCGCATGGCTACACCTTC. Translating gives CASSPAGTGGSHGYTF.

This clonotype came up many times. V gene TRBV2 combines with J gene TRBJ2-7; TRBD1 matches at 8 bases. Germline assignment: CDR1 SNHLY and CDR2 FYNNEI. The CDR3 length is 17 residues. Trimming took 0 bases from V and 0 from J; bases not matched to a gene: 7. CDR3 in amino acids: CASSEARDRTFSYEQYF. The CDR3 coding sequence is TGTGCCAGCAGTGAAGCTCGGGACAGGACCTTCTCCTACGAGCAGTACTTC.

J is TRBJ2-6 and V is TRBV5-1; D may be TRBD1 or TRBD2 (5 bases each). Trimming left V 0 bases short and J 2 bases short, with 9 bases between. Germline CDR1 is SGHRS and CDR2 is YFSETQ. The CDR3 spans 16 residues. As DNA, the CDR3 is TGCGCCAGCAGCTTGGGGGACCAAACTGGGGCCAACGTCCTGACTTTC. Translation gives CASSLGDQTGANVLTF.

V usage is TRBV5-6 and J usage is TRBJ2-7; tentative D call: TRBD2 (5 bases). Per germline, CDR1 SGHDT and CDR2 YYEEEE. CDR3 length: 12 amino acids. Trimming stripped 5 bases from V and 3 bases from J, with 9 bases between. CDR3 loop: CASRQDFYEQYV. Written as DNA, the CDR3 is TGTGCCAGCAGGCAGGACTTCTACGAGCAGTACGTC.

This clonotype was picked up a small number of times. The gene calls are TRBV12-3 or TRBV12-4 and TRBJ1-4; the D is unclear. Trimming took 8 bases from V and 8 from J, leaving 15 bases between them. CDR3 length: 13 amino acids. CDR3: CASSAEYWEKLFF. The CDR3 DNA is TGTGCCAGCTCAGCGGAGTACTGGGAAAAACTGTTTTTT.

The chain recombines TRBV2 with TRBJ1-2; TRBD1 matches 11 bases. After removal of 6 bases from V and 6 bases from J, the junction contained 3 bases not matched to a gene. The CDR3 is 13 amino acids. CDR1 and CDR2 from the germline V gene are SNHLY and FYNNEI. The CDR3 DNA follows: TGTGCCAGCAGGGGACAGGGGGAAAATGGCTACACCTTC. Amino acids: CASRGQGENGYTF.

The genes are TRBV24-1 and TRBJ2-2; the D gene is possibly TRBD1 (6 bases). Trimming cost V 3 bases and J 3 bases, with 10 bases left between them. The germline V gene has CDR1 KGHDR and CDR2 SFDVKD. The CDR3 consists of 15 residues. In DNA, the CDR3 is TGTGCCACCAGTGATCCCAGGGGATACACCGGGGAGCTGTTTTTT. This codes for CATSDPRGYTGELFF.

This chain connects TRBV6-2 or TRBV6-3 to TRBJ2-1, with D perhaps matching TRBD1 (5 bases). Trimming shortened V by 2 bases and J by 0 bases, and 11 bases separated the two germline ends. The CDR3 spans 16 residues. Per germline, CDR1 MNHEY and CDR2 SVGEGT. CDR3 sequence: CASSYLRESSYNEQFF. Written as DNA, the CDR3 is TGTGCCAGCAGTTACCTCAGGGAAAGCTCCTACAATGAGCAGTTCTTC.

This rearrangement joins TRBV2 to TRBJ2-1, with D possibly matching TRBD2 (5 bases). Between the trimmed V and J ends, which lost 7 bases and 0 bases, there was a span of 10 bases. The CDR3 is made up of 14 amino acids. CDR1 and CDR2 (germline): SNHLY, FYNNEI. In DNA form, the CDR3 reads TGTGCCAGCAAGGGAGAGAGCTCCTACAATGAGCAGTTCTTC. It codes for CASKGESSYNEQFF.

The chain uses TRBV20-1 and TRBJ2-1, with 7 bases matching TRBD1. The CDR3 is made up of 13 amino acids. Germline CDR1 and CDR2: DFQATT and SNEGSKA (reference sequence). Trimming at V came to 6 bases and at J to 5 bases, leaving 7 bases not matched to a gene. CDR3 amino acids: CSANARGNNEQFF. CDR3 DNA: TGCAGTGCCAACGCCAGGGGGAACAATGAGCAGTTCTTC.

There are a few counts of this clonotype. V usage is TRBV20-1 and J usage is TRBJ2-4; 7 bases agree with TRBD2. The CDR3 runs 16 residues. CDR1 and CDR2 (germline): DFQATT, SNEGSKA (reference sequence). After removal of 0 bases from V and 4 bases from J, the junction contained 9 bases not matched to a gene. The CDR3 sequence is CSARDSRGSGKNIQYF. CDR3 in DNA: TGCAGTGCTAGAGATTCACGCGGGAGCGGTAAAAACATTCAGTACTTC.

This clonotype was counted only a few times. The gene calls are TRBV12-3 or TRBV12-4 and TRBJ2-1; tentatively, D is TRBD1 (5 bases). This CDR3 spans 16 amino acids. Between the trimmed V and J ends, which lost 11 bases and 7 bases, there was a span of 27 bases. CDR3 sequence (DNA): TGTGCCGGACCTGCGCTGACGGAAGGGGCTCGGAATGAGCAGTTCTTC. This encodes CAGPALTEGARNEQFF.

V usage is TRBV5-6 and J usage is TRBJ2-7; the match to TRBD2 covers 7 bases. V trimming: 1 base; J trimming: 4 bases; junction bases outside the gene matches: 11. Germline V gene sequence: CDR1 SGHDT, CDR2 YYEEEE. CDR3 length: 16 residues. The CDR3 reads CASSLSAGGRGYEQYF. As DNA, the CDR3 is TGTGCCAGCAGCTTGTCTGCCGGCGGGAGAGGGTACGAGCAGTACTTC.

This clonotype showed up just a few times. The J gene is TRBJ2-3, the V gene TRBV7-2; tentatively, D is TRBD2 (5 bases). V was pared by 8 bases and J by 4 bases, with 19 bases between. CDR1 is SGHTA, CDR2 FQGNSA, per germline. The CDR3 contains 15 residues. The CDR3 here is CASDLAGLLSDTQYF. DNA of the CDR3: TGTGCCAGCGACCTCGCAGGACTTTTATCAGATACGCAGTATTTT.

This clonotype was seen only a few times. The rearrangement uses TRBV28 and TRBJ2-2; 10 nucleotides align to TRBD1. The V segment lost 7 bases and the J segment 6 bases; nucleotides outside the gene matches: 8. This CDR3 region has 15 residues. CDR1 is MDHEN and CDR2 is SYDVKM in the germline V gene. DNA of the CDR3: TGTGCCAGCACCACGGGGACAGGGGTTTCCGGGGAGCTGTTTTTT. Amino acid sequence: CASTTGTGVSGELFF.

CDR3 in amino acids: CASSPRQETYNEQFF. DNA for the CDR3: TGTGCCAGCAGCCCTCGACAGGAGACATACAATGAGCAGTTCTTC. The V call is TRBV9, the J call TRBJ2-1, with D maybe TRBD1 (6 bases). Per the germline V gene, CDR1 is SGDLS and CDR2 is YYNGEE. V was cut by 4 bases and J by 4 bases, with 15 bases left in between. The CDR3 has 15 residues.

In its sample, this clonotype was seen a few times. This sequence joins TRBV2 and TRBJ2-6; the D is unclear. Trimming left V 6 bases short and J 1 base short, with 10 bases between. This CDR3 region has 15 residues. Germline V gene data show CDR1 as SNHLY and CDR2 as FYNNEI. The CDR3 DNA follows: TGTGCCAGCAGCGCCGACTCGTCTGGGGCCAACGTCCTGACTTTC. This sequence encodes CASSADSSGANVLTF.

V usage is TRBV5-1 and J usage is TRBJ1-5; D gene uncertain. Germline V gene lookup returns CDR1 SGHRS and CDR2 YFSETQ. Trimming removed 2 bases at V and 3 bases at J, with 12 bases between. This CDR3 contains 15 residues. The CDR3 DNA is TGCGCCAGCAGCTTAGACTTTTACCCCAATCAGCCCCAGCATTTT. It codes for CASSLDFYPNQPQHF.

This clonotype was detected only a few times. The chain joins TRBV7-9 to TRBJ1-5, with no clear D. The CDR3 covers 15 residues. The germline V and J ends were trimmed by 4 bases and 3 bases, with 13 bases remaining between them. The germline gives CDR1 SEHNR, CDR2 FQNEAQ (reference sequence). This CDR3 is CASSSPREVNQPQHF. The CDR3 nucleotides read TGTGCCAGCAGCTCCCCGCGCGAGGTCAATCAGCCCCAGCATTTT.

The V gene is TRBV20-1, the J gene TRBJ2-7; TRBD2 is a possible D gene (6 bases). Germline V lookup: CDR1 DFQATT, CDR2 SNEGSKA (reference sequence). Trimming removed 5 bases from V and 3 bases from J, with 14 bases in between. The CDR3 loop spans 13 amino acids. CDR3 nucleotide sequence: TGCAGTGCTGGTGGCGGGGCTCACTACGAGCAGTACGTC. This translates into CSAGGGAHYEQYV.

Ten or more counts support this clonotype. This chain joins TRBV12-3 or TRBV12-4 and TRBJ1-5; 10 positions match TRBD1. The length of the CDR3 is 14 residues. V shed 6 bases and J 7 bases; nucleotides not matched to a gene: 6. The CDR3 reads CASSFGDRGQPQHF. The CDR3 nucleotides are TGTGCCAGCAGCTTCGGGGACAGGGGACAGCCCCAGCATTTT.

This clonotype was seen many times. This chain uses TRBV5-1 with TRBJ1-5; 12 bases map to TRBD1. The CDR3 runs to 15 residues. With 4 bases clipped from V and 6 bases from J, the junction kept 5 bases outside the gene matches. Germline CDR1 is SGHRS and CDR2 is YFSETQ. CDR3 bases: TGCGCCAGCAGCGTGGGACAGGGGGCCGGTCAGCCCCAGCATTTT. Translation: CASSVGQGAGQPQHF.

J is TRBJ1-1 and V is TRBV24-1, with D perhaps matching TRBD1 (5 bases). The germline CDR1 and CDR2 sequences are KGHDR and SFDVKD. V lost 4 bases and J 7 bases, leaving 12 bases between the germline ends. This CDR3 is built from 13 residues. The CDR3 region has the DNA TGTGCCACCAGTGACCCGGGACGTCTTGAAGCTTTCTTT. It encodes CATSDPGRLEAFF.

This clonotype was counted a few times. The J gene is TRBJ2-1, the V gene TRBV20-1, with TRBD2 matching 8 bases. The length of the CDR3 is 15 residues. Trimming at V came to 5 bases and at J to 8 bases, leaving 14 bases not matched to a gene. Germline loops: CDR1 DFQATT, CDR2 SNEGSKA (reference sequence). CDR3 region: CSAQPLAGSDYEQFF. CDR3 nucleotide sequence: TGCAGTGCTCAACCCTTAGCGGGGTCGGACTATGAGCAGTTCTTC.

This clonotype was observed at least ten times. The chain carries TRBV4-1 and TRBJ2-3, with D tentatively TRBD2 (5 bases). V lost 0 bases to trimming and J lost 4 bases, with 14 bases between them. Looked up from germline, CDR1 is MGHRA and CDR2 is YSYEKL. This CDR3 spans 16 amino acids. The CDR3 loop reads CASSQDVAGPPDTQYF. The CDR3 DNA follows: TGCGCCAGCAGCCAAGATGTCGCGGGCCCCCCAGATACGCAGTATTTT.

This clonotype was found many times. The chain employs TRBV11-2 and TRBJ2-1, with 9 bases that match TRBD2. This CDR3 comprises 15 residues. The ends lost 5 bases at V and 7 bases at J; junction bases unmatched: 9. CDR1 is SGHAT and CDR2 is FQNNGV in the germline V gene. This CDR3 is CASSLMGLAANEQFF. CDR3 DNA sequence: TGTGCCAGCAGCCTTATGGGACTAGCCGCGAATGAGCAGTTCTTC.

This clonotype came up a few times. The chain uses TRBV6-1 and TRBJ1-1; 8 bases match TRBD1. Trimming at V came to 6 bases and at J to 4 bases, leaving 4 bases not matched to a gene. Germline assignment: CDR1 MNHNS and CDR2 SASEGT. This CDR3 comprises 13 residues. CDR3 sequence reads: CASRGQVATEAFF. The CDR3 DNA sequence: TGTGCCAGCAGGGGACAGGTTGCCACTGAAGCTTTCTTT.

This clonotype appeared a few times. The CDR3 nucleotides are TGTGCCAGCAGTTATAGGGACAGGGCCAACGAGCAGTACTTC. Translation: CASSYRDRANEQYF. The chain carries TRBV6-5 and TRBJ2-7; 9 nucleotides align to TRBD1. Germline V lookup: CDR1 MNHEY, CDR2 SVGAGI. J gave up 5 bases and V 3 bases, and 5 bases lay outside the gene matches. CDR3 length: 14 amino acids.

This clonotype showed up just a few times. The rearrangement links TRBV7-7 to TRBJ2-5, with a tentative D call TRBD2 (6 bases). Trimming removed 1 base from V and 3 bases from J, with 18 bases in between. This CDR3 has 17 amino acids. Germline V gene data show CDR1 as SSHAT and CDR2 as FNYEAQ (reference sequence). CDR3 in amino acids: CASSLGVLRGGKETQYF. CDR3 coding DNA: TGTGCCAGCAGCTTAGGGGTATTGAGGGGAGGCAAAGAGACCCAGTACTTC.